This TCR beta chain is drawn from a study of T cells in Graves' hyperthyroidism and ophthalmopathy. Points from the study as a whole: Blood held most thyroid clonotypes expanded above 0.001 frequency.

Amplified TCR beta CDR3 regions derived from RNA transcripts. Initially, a first-round RT-PCR of the TCR CDR3 employed the HTBI primer set. MiXCR was run by TCRdb on the multiplex PCR reads, yielding one entry per CDR3 protein. The sample holds over 200,000 distinct CDR3 sequences, 17% seen once. In making diagnoses, clinical symptoms, serum thyroxine and TRAb, thyroid ultrasound and orbital computed tomography were all used. Germline V lookup: CDR1 SNHLY, CDR2 FYNNEI. The CDR3 is 17 amino acids. J lost 7 bases, V lost 4 bases, and 11 bases had no gene match. This clonotype was recorded many times. Its antigen is unknown.

This clonotype originated in a man aged 50-59 years with Graves' hyperthyroidism. The sample consisted of blood. The chain uses TRBV2 and TRBJ1-5; 12 bases align to TRBD1. Here the CDR3 reads CASSGDRGRRWLQPQHF. CDR3 bases: TGTGCCAGCAGTGGGGACAGGGGGCGCAGGTGGCTACAGCCCCAGCATTTT.